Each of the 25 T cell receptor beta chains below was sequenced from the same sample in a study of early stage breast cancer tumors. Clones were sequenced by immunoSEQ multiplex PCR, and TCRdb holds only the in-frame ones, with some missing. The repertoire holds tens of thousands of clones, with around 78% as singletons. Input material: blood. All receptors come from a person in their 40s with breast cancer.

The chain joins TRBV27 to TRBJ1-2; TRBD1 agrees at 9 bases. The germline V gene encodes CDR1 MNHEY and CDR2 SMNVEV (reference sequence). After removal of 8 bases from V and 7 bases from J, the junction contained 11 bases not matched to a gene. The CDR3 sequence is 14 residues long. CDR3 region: CASRRRTGEGGYTF. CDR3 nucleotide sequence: TGTGCCAGCCGAAGAAGGACAGGGGAGGGTGGCTACACCTTC.

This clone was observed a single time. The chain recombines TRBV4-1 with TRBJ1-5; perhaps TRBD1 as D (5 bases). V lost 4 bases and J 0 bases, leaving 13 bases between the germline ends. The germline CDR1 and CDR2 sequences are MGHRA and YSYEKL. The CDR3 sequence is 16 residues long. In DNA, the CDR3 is TGCGCCAGCAGCCTCTGGACAACCCTTAGCAATCAGCCCCAGCATTTT. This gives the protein CASSLWTTLSNQPQHF.

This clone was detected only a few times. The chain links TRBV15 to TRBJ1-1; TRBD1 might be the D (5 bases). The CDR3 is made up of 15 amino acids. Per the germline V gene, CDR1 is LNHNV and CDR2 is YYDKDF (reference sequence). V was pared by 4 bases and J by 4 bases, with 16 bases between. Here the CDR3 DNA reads TGTGCCACCAGCAAACCTCTGGACACGGGCACTGAAGCTTTCTTT. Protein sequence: CATSKPLDTGTEAFF.

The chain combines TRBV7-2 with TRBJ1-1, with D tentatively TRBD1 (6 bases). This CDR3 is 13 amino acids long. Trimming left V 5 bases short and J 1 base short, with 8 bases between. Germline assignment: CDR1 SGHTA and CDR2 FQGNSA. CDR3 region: CASSPTGNTEAFF. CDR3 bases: TGTGCCAGCAGCCCGACAGGGAACACTGAAGCTTTCTTT. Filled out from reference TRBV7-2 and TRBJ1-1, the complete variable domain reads GAGVSQSPSNKVTEKGKDVELRCDPISGHTALYWYRQSLGQGLEFLIYFQGNSAPDKSGLPSDRFSAERTGGSVSTLTIQRTQQEDSAVYLCASSPTGNTEAFFGQGTRLTVV.

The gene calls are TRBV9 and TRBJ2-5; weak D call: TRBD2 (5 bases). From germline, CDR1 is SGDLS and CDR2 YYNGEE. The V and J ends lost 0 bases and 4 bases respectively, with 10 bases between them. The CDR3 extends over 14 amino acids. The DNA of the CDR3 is TGTGCCAGCAGCGTAGCTGCTGGAGGAGAGACCCAGTACTTC. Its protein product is CASSVAAGGETQYF.

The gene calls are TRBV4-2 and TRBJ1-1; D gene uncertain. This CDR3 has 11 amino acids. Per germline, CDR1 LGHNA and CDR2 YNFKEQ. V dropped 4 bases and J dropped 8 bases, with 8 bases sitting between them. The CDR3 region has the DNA TGTGCCAGCAGCCCAGGAATAGAAGCTTTCTTT. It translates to CASSPGIEAFF.

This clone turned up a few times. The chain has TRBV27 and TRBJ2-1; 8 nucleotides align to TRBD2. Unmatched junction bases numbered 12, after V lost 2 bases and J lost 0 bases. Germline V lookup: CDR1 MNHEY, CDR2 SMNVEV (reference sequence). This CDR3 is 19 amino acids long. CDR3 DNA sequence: TGTGCCAGCAGTTTAGGTTTGGTCGGGGGGGTGAGCTCCTACAATGAGCAGTTCTTC. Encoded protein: CASSLGLVGGVSSYNEQFF.

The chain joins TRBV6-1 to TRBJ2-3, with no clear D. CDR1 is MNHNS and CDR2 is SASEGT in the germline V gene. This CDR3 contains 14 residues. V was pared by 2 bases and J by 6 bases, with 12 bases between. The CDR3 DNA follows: TGTGCCAGCAGTGAATCATTAATTGTGGATACGCAGTATTTT. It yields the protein CASSESLIVDTQYF.

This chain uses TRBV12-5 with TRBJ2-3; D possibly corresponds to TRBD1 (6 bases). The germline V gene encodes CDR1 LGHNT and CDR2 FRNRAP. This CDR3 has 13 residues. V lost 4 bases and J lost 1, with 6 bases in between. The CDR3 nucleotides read TGTGCTAGTGGTTGGACAGGCACAGATACGCAGTATTTT. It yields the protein CASGWTGTDTQYF.

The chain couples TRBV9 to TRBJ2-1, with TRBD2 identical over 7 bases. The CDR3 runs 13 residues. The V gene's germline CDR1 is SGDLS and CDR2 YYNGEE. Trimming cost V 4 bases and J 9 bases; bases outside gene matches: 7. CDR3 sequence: CASSQRLAAEQFF. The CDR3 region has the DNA TGTGCCAGCAGCCAAAGACTAGCTGCTGAGCAGTTCTTC.

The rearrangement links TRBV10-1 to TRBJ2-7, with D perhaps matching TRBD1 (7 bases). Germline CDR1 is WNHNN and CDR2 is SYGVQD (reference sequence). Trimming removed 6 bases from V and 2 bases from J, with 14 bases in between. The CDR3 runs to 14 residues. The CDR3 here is CASSAGQMPYEQYF. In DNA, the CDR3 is TGCGCCAGCAGCGCGGGACAGATGCCCTACGAGCAGTACTTC.

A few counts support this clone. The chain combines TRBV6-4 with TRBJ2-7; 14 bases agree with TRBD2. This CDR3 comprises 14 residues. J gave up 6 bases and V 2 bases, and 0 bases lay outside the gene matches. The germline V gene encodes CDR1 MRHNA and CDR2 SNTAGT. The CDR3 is CASSDGTSGSEQYF. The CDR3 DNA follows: TGTGCCAGCAGTGACGGGACTAGCGGGAGCGAGCAGTACTTC.

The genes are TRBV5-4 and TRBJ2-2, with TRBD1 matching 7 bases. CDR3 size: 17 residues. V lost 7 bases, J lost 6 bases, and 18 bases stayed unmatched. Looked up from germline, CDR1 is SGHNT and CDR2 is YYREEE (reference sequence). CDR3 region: CASHSLKGQSTAGELFF. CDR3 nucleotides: TGTGCCAGCCACAGCTTGAAGGGACAGTCAACGGCCGGGGAGCTGTTTTTT.

CDR3 nucleotide sequence: TGTGCCAGTAGCCGACAGACCGGCGGATATAACACCGGGGAGCTGTTTTTT. It encodes CASSRQTGGYNTGELFF. The rearrangement links TRBV19 to TRBJ2-2; TRBD1 might be the D (5 bases). Between the trimmed V and J ends, which lost 6 bases and 2 bases, there was a span of 19 bases. This CDR3 is 17 amino acids long. Germline V lookup: CDR1 LNHDA, CDR2 SQIVND (reference sequence). Looking up the rest from reference TRBV19 and TRBJ2-2 gives the full variable domain: DGGITQSPKYLFRKEGQNVTLSCEQNLNHDAMYWYRQDPGQGLRLIYYSQIVNDFQKGDIAEGYSVSREKKESFPLTVTSAQKNPTAFYLCASSRQTGGYNTGELFFGEGSRLTVL.

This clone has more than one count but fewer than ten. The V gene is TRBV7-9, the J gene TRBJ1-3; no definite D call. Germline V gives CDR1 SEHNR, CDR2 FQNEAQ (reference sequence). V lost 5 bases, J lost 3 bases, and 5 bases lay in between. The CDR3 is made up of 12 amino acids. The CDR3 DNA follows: TGTGCCAGCAGCCTAATTGGAAACACCATATATTTT. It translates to CASSLIGNTIYF. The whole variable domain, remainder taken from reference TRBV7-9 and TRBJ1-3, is DTGVSQNPRHKITKRGQNVTFRCDPISEHNRLYWYRQTLGQGPEFLTYFQNEAQLEKSRLLSDRFSAERPKGSFSTLEIQRTEQGDSAMYLCASSLIGNTIYFGEGSWLTVV.

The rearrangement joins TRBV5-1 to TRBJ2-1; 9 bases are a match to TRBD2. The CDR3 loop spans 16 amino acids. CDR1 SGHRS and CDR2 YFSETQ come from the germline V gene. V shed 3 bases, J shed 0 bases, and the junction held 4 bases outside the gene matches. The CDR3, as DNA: TGCGCCAGCAGCTCGACTAGCGGAAGCTCCTACAATGAGCAGTTCTTC. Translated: CASSSTSGSSYNEQFF.

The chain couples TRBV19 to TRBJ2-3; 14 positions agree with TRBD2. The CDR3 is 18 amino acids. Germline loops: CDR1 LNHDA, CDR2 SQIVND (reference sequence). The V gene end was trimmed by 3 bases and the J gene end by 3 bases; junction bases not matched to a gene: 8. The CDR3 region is CASSMRGTSGRGTDTQYF. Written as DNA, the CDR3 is TGTGCCAGTAGTATGAGGGGGACTAGCGGGAGAGGGACAGATACGCAGTATTTT.

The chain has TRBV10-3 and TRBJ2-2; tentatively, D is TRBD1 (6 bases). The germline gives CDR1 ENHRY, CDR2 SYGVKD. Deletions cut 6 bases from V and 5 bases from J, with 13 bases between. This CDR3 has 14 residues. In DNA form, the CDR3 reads TGTGCCATCAGGCCGGGACAAAGGACCGGGGAGCTGTTTTTT. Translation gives CAIRPGQRTGELFF.

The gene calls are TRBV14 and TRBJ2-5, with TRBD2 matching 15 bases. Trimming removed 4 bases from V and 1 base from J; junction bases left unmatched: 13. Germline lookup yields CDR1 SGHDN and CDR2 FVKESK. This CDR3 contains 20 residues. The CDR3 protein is CASSPWTSGRALLSQETQYF. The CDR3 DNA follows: TGTGCCAGCAGCCCGTGGACTAGCGGGAGGGCCCTGTTGTCCCAAGAGACCCAGTACTTC.

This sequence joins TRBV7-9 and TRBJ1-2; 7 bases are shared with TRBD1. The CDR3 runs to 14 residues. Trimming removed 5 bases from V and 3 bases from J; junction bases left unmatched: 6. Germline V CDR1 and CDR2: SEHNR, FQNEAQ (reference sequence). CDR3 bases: TGTGCCAGCAGCCCCAGACAGGGAGACTATGGCTACACCTTC. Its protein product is CASSPRQGDYGYTF.

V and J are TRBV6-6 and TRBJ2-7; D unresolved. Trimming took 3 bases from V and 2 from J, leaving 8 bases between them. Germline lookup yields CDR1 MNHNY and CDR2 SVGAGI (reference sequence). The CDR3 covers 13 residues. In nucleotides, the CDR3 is TGTGCCAGCAGTTATCAGGATGCCTACGAGCAGTACTTC. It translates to CASSYQDAYEQYF.

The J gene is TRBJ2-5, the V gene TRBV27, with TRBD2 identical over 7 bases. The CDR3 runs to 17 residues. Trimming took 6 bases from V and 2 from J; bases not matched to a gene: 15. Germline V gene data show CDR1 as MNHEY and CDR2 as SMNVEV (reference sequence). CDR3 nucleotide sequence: TGTGCCAGCAGCAAATATGTACGAGCGGGGTCACAAGAGACCCAGTACTTC. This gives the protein CASSKYVRAGSQETQYF.

The CDR3 DNA sequence: TGTGCCTTGGCCTTGAGTCGGACAGGAAAAGGGGGTGGCTACACCTTC. It specifies CALALSRTGKGGGYTF. This chain uses TRBV30 with TRBJ1-2; 7 bases align to TRBD1. The CDR3 spans 16 residues. The junction had 21 bases not matched to a gene; V was cut back by 7 bases and J by 7 bases. CDR1 and CDR2 from the germline V gene are GTSNPN and SVGIG (reference sequence).

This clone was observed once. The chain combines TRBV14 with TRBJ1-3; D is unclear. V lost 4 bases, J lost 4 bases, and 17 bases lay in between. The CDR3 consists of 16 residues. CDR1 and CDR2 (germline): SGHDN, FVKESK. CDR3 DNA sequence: TGTGCCAGCAGCCCGATAGGACCGGTGGGAGGAAACACCATATATTTT. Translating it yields CASSPIGPVGGNTIYF.

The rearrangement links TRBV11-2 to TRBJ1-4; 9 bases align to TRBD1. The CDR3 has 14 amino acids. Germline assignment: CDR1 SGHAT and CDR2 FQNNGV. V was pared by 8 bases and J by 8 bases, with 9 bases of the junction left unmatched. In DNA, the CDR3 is TGTGCCAGCGGGGCCGGGACAGGGAACGAAAAACTGTTTTTT. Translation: CASGAGTGNEKLFF. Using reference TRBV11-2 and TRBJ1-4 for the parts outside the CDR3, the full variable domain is EAGVAQSPRYKIIEKRQSVAFWCNPISGHATLYWYQQILGQGPKLLIQFQNNGVVDDSQLPKDRFSAERLKGVDSTLKIQPAKLEDSAVYLCASGAGTGNEKLFFGSGTQLSVL.